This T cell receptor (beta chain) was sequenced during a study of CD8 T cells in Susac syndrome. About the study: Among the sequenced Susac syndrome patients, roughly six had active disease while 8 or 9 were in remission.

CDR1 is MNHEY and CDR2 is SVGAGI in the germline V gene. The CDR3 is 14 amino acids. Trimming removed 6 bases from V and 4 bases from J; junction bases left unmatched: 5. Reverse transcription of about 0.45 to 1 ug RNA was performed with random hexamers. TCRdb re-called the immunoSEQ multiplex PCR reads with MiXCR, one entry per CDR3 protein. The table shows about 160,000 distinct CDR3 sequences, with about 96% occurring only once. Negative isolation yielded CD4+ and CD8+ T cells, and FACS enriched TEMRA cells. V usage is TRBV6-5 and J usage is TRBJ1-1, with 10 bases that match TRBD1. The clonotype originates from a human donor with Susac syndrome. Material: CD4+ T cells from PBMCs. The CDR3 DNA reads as TGTGCCAGCAGGAAGGGACAGGGGAGCACTGAAGCTTTCTTT. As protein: CASRKGQGSTEAFF.